These 21 T cell receptor beta chains were all obtained from the same sample, sequenced in a study of blood T cell repertoires in COVID-19. Sequencing used immunoSEQ multiplex PCR; TCRdb keeps in-frame clones, though not all of them. The repertoire holds 250,000 to 350,000 clones, about nine tenths seen once, with 3% in the top ten. The sample comprised peripheral blood. The receptors were gathered from a woman aged 25 to 39 with active or convalescent COVID-19.

The chain uses TRBV9 and TRBJ1-2; 10 bases are shared with TRBD1. The CDR3 loop spans 16 amino acids. V lost 4 bases and J lost 8; bases outside the gene matches: 14. Germline values: CDR1 SGDLS, CDR2 YYNGEE. For the CDR3, the DNA is TGTGCCAGCAGCTCACCCGGGACAGGGGACGGCTACGGCTACACCTTC. Encoded protein: CASSSPGTGDGYGYTF.

The rearrangement uses TRBV19 and TRBJ1-1; D is perhaps TRBD1 (6 bases). Deletions cut 0 bases from V and 1 base from J, with 9 bases between. CDR1 is LNHDA and CDR2 is SQIVND in the germline V gene (reference sequence). The CDR3 runs to 15 residues. This CDR3 reads CASSIEGARNTEAFF. The CDR3 DNA follows: TGTGCCAGTAGTATAGAGGGGGCGAGGAACACTGAAGCTTTCTTT.

This rearrangement joins TRBV3-1 (or the pseudogene TRBV3-2) to TRBJ2-7, with 7 bases identical to TRBD1. V lost 6 bases to trimming and J lost 1 base; unmatched junction nucleotides: 6. Germline V CDR1 and CDR2: LGHDT, YNNKEL (reference sequence). The CDR3 length is 14 residues. Here the CDR3 reads CASRPGTASYEQYF. DNA of the CDR3: TGTGCCAGCAGACCCGGGACAGCTTCCTACGAGCAGTACTTC.

The chain combines TRBV13 with TRBJ2-7; TRBD1 matches 10 bases. The CDR3 has 15 residues. The ends lost 3 bases at V and 3 bases at J; junction bases unmatched: 5. Looked up from germline, CDR1 is PRHDT and CDR2 is FYEKMQ (reference sequence). Written as DNA, the CDR3 is TGTGCCAGCAGCTTCCCGGGACAGGGGAGCTACGAGCAGTACTTC. It encodes CASSFPGQGSYEQYF.

This sequence joins TRBV20-1 and TRBJ2-3; 11 positions agree with TRBD2. The J segment lost 2 bases and the V segment lost 3 bases, leaving 7 bases of the junction unmatched. The V gene's germline CDR1 is DFQATT and CDR2 SNEGSKA (reference sequence). This CDR3 has 16 residues. CDR3 loop: CSASRVAGGYTDTQYF. The CDR3 DNA reads TGCAGTGCTAGTAGGGTAGCGGGGGGGTACACAGATACGCAGTATTTT.

The V and J genes are TRBV7-2 and TRBJ2-7; a weak D match, TRBD1 (7 bases). Germline-derived CDR1 and CDR2 are SGHTA and FQGNSA. V lost 3 bases and J 2 bases, leaving 23 bases between the germline ends. The CDR3 runs 18 residues. For the CDR3, the DNA is TGTGCCAGCAGCTTCCTAACGTCAGGGGGAGGAAGGACCTACGAGCAGTACTTC. It translates to CASSFLTSGGGRTYEQYF.

CDR3 residues: CASSLYTGVNYGYTF. The DNA of the CDR3 is TGTGCCAGCAGCTTGTACACAGGGGTCAACTATGGCTACACCTTC. J is TRBJ1-2 and V is TRBV7-2; 7 bases fit TRBD1. Germline trimming cut 3 bases from V and 2 bases from J; bases unmatched to any gene: 6. The CDR3 sequence is 15 residues long. CDR1 is SGHTA and CDR2 is FQGNSA in the germline V gene.

The chain combines TRBV4-3 with TRBJ2-1; 15 bases line up with TRBD2. With 2 bases clipped from V and 5 bases from J, the junction kept 10 bases outside the gene matches. There are 19 residues in the CDR3. CDR1 is LGHNA and CDR2 is YSLEER in the germline V gene. The CDR3 DNA is TGCGCCAGCAGCCAACGTCGGGGGACTAGCGGGGGGCATGACAATGAGCAGTTCTTC. Amino acid sequence: CASSQRRGTSGGHDNEQFF.

This sequence joins TRBV5-4 and TRBJ2-6, with unresolved D. Trimming left V 6 bases short and J 2 bases short, with 6 bases between. From germline, CDR1 is SGHNT and CDR2 YYREEE (reference sequence). This CDR3 has 13 residues. CDR3 bases: TGTGCCAGCATGGGCCCTGGGGCCAACGTCCTGACTTTC. Its protein is CASMGPGANVLTF.

CDR3 in DNA: TGCGCCAGCAGCCAGACTAGCGGGCGGTCAGATACGCAGTATTTT. This translates into CASSQTSGRSDTQYF. This sequence joins TRBV4-1 and TRBJ2-3, with 10 bases aligning to TRBD2. The CDR3 has 15 amino acids. V trimming: 3 bases; J trimming: 4 bases; junction bases outside the gene matches: 4. Germline lookup yields CDR1 MGHRA and CDR2 YSYEKL.

There are a few counts of this clone. The V and J genes are TRBV28 and TRBJ2-3; 9 bases are shared with TRBD2. The V and J ends lost 3 bases and 2 bases, in that order; junction bases with no gene match: 9. This CDR3 contains 17 residues. The germline gives CDR1 MDHEN, CDR2 SYDVKM. In DNA, the CDR3 is TGTGCCAGCAGTTTTCAGTTGGCTAGCGGGGACACAGATACGCAGTATTTT. Its translation is CASSFQLASGDTDTQYF.

The chain carries TRBV7-3 and TRBJ2-2; tentatively, D is TRBD2 (5 bases). Germline V gives CDR1 SGHTA, CDR2 FQGTGA. Trimming removed 5 bases from V and 1 base from J, with 14 bases in between. This CDR3 contains 16 residues. The CDR3 loop is CASSPTLAVNTGELFF. CDR3 DNA sequence: TGTGCCAGCAGCCCAACCCTAGCAGTGAACACCGGGGAGCTGTTTTTT. Drawing the rest from reference TRBV7-3 and TRBJ2-2, the complete variable domain is GAGVSQTPSNKVTEKGKYVELRCDPISGHTALYWYRQSLGQGPEFLIYFQGTGAADDSGLPNDRFFAVRPEGSVSTLKIQRTERGDSAVYLCASSPTLAVNTGELFFGEGSRLTVL.

This clone was detected once. The chain couples TRBV18 to TRBJ1-1; 9 bases map to TRBD1. The CDR3 covers 16 residues. Germline CDR1 and CDR2: KGHSH and LQKENI. Trimming took 2 bases from V and 1 from J; bases not matched to a gene: 5. As DNA, the CDR3 is TGTGCCAGCTCACCAGCCGGGACAGGGTCGAACACTGAAGCTTTCTTT. Residues: CASSPAGTGSNTEAFF.

The chain combines TRBV30 with TRBJ1-1; no clear D. Germline V gene lookup returns CDR1 GTSNPN and CDR2 SVGIG (reference sequence). This CDR3 spans 13 amino acids. Trimming removed 3 bases at V and 4 bases at J, with 12 bases between. CDR3 amino acids: CAWSGGPGTEAFF. As DNA, the CDR3 is TGTGCCTGGAGCGGAGGGCCCGGCACTGAAGCTTTCTTT.

The rearrangement joins TRBV6-1 to TRBJ1-5; D not certain. The CDR3 totals 12 residues. Trimming took 3 bases from V and 4 from J, leaving 4 bases between them. Germline V gene lookup returns CDR1 MNHNS and CDR2 SASEGT. This CDR3 reads CASSDRNQPQHF. The CDR3 coding sequence is TGTGCCAGCAGTGACAGGAATCAGCCCCAGCATTTT.

This chain joins TRBV4-3 and TRBJ1-5; 10 bases match TRBD1. This CDR3 contains 17 residues. With V trimmed by 0 bases and J by 6 bases, 8 bases remained unmatched. The germline CDR1 and CDR2 sequences are LGHNA and YSLEER. The CDR3 region has the DNA TGCGCCAGCAGCCAAGACCTCGACAGGGGGCTAAGTCAGCCCCAGCATTTT. Protein: CASSQDLDRGLSQPQHF.

This chain uses TRBV9 with TRBJ1-2; 7 bases match TRBD1. Trimming at V came to 5 bases and at J to 2 bases, leaving 6 bases not matched to a gene. CDR1 and CDR2 from the germline V gene are SGDLS and YYNGEE. The CDR3 has 14 residues. The CDR3 sequence is CASSDVTGNYGYTF. In nucleotides, the CDR3 is TGTGCCAGCAGTGACGTGACAGGGAACTATGGCTACACCTTC.

The V call is TRBV28, the J call TRBJ2-6; the D gene is possibly TRBD1 (6 bases). This CDR3 has 15 residues. The germline CDR1 and CDR2 sequences are MDHEN and SYDVKM. V was shortened by 4 bases and J by 3 bases, with 10 bases between the two germline ends. The CDR3 loop is CASSSSGVGANVLTF. CDR3 bases: TGTGCCAGCAGTTCTTCAGGGGTTGGGGCCAACGTCCTGACTTTC.

This sequence joins TRBV4-1 and TRBJ1-5; D might be TRBD1 (6 bases). CDR1 and CDR2 (germline): MGHRA, YSYEKL. The CDR3 loop spans 15 amino acids. Trimming removed 3 bases at V and 5 bases at J, with 14 bases between. The CDR3 is CASSHGRGADQPQHF. The CDR3 nucleotides read TGCGCCAGCAGCCACGGGAGGGGGGCCGATCAGCCCCAGCATTTT.

The chain couples TRBV9 to TRBJ1-1; D unclear. V dropped 0 bases and J dropped 3 bases, with 9 bases sitting between them. The CDR3 consists of 14 residues. The germline V gene has CDR1 SGDLS and CDR2 YYNGEE. CDR3 sequence (DNA): TGTGCCAGCAGCGTAGAACCGGTAGACACTGAAGCTTTCTTT. This translates into CASSVEPVDTEAFF. Together with reference TRBV9 and TRBJ1-1, the CDR3 gives the full variable domain: DSGVTQTPKHLITATGQRVTLRCSPRSGDLSVYWYQQSLDQGLQFLIQYYNGEERAKGNILERFSAQQFPDLHSELNLSSLELGDSALYFCASSVEPVDTEAFFGQGTRLTVV.

In DNA form, the CDR3 reads TGTGCCAGCAGCCCAGCGGGGCGCACAGATACGCAGTATTTT. It translates to CASSPAGRTDTQYF. The chain uses TRBV7-9 and TRBJ2-3; 7 bases are shared with TRBD2. In germline, CDR1 is SEHNR, CDR2 FQNEAQ (reference sequence). This CDR3 comprises 14 residues. Losses at the gene ends were 5 bases for V and 1 base for J; bases not matched to a gene: 3.